The entry that follows covers one T cell receptor (beta chain) sequence. Mismatch with germline at one junction end may stem from a read error. The data belong to a study of cytomegalovirus exposure and HLA in healthy donors. Whole-study context: Most donors, 81% of roughly 400 genotyped, fell in the Caucasian-associated ancestry cluster.

Primers included in the PCR were 60 Vbeta and 13 Jbeta primers. Original data processing: Later analysis identified approximately 80 million unique TCR beta chains, roughly 11 million shared. Libraries were prepared by immunoSEQ multiplex PCR; TCRdb keeps only in-frame clonotypes and omits some of them. The V and J calls and the clone size are those of that table, but D and trimming were determined from the DNA. The sample contains roughly 120,000 clones, 76% of which appear only once. CDR1 and CDR2 from the germline V gene are MNHEY and SMNVEV (reference sequence). The CDR3 contains 15 residues. Sequencing used PBMCs. This chain uses TRBV27 with TRBJ2-7; the D gene is possibly TRBD1 (6 bases). This receptor was taken from a woman in her forties or fifties in good health and CMV-seropositive. CDR3 coding DNA: TGTGCCAGCAGTTTATCGACGCAGGGGACCTACGAGCGGTACTTC. Translation: CASSLSTQGTYERYF.